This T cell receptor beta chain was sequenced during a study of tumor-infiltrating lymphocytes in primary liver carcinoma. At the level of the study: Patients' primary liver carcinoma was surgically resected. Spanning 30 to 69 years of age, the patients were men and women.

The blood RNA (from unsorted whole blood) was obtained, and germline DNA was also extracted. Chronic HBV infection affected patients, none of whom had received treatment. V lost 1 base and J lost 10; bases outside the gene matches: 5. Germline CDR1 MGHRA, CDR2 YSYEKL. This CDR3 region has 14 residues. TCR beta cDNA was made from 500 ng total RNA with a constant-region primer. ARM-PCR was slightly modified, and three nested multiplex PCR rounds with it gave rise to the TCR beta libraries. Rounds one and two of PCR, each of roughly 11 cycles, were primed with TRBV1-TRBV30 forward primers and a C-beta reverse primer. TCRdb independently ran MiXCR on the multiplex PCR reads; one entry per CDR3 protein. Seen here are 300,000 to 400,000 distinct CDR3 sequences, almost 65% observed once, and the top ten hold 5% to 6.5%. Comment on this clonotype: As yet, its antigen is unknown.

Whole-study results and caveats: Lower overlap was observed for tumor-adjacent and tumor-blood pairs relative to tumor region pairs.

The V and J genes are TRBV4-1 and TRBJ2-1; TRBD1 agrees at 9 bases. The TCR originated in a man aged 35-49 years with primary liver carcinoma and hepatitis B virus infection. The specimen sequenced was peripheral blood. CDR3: CASSQVGGQGEQFF. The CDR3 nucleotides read TGCGCCAGCAGCCAAGTGGGAGGACAGGGGGAGCAGTTCTTC.